This note documents a single TCR beta chain sequence. In its sample, this clonotype was seen a few times. Its specific antigen is unknown. Per-base qualities were not stored, and no clone one base away is much larger. Including the terminal cysteine and phenylalanine, the CDR3 comprises 13 residues. The entry retains the CDR3 DNA only, 39 bases that are in frame from base 1. The V end gives up 5 bases and the J end 5 bases, leaving 8 bases in the junction not matched to a gene. The germline V gene (reference sequence) supplies CDR1 DFQATT and CDR2 SNEGSKA. Library preparation used PCR. Sequencing was performed on a NextSeq 500. Bulk TCR libraries were prepared as previously described, using TCR primers listed in Table S5. The Qiagen AllPrep DNA/RNA kit was used to purify total RNA. Before analysis, reads from multiple sequencing runs of one library were combined. In the paper's pipeline: Only reads with exact TCR constant sequence were kept, trimmed to 150 nt, and grouped by their 12-nt molecular barcodes. Reads within each barcode group were sub-clustered using a 15% Levenshtein threshold, and quality-weighted consensus sequences were constructed for each RNA molecule. Non-functional sequences were filtered out, along with any lower-count sequence sitting one edit away from another sequence. Based on fitting two negative binomial distributions, any barcode sub-cluster with under 20% of the maximum read count was discarded. The raw public data were reprocessed by TCRdb itself: fastp quality trimming at Q25, MiXCR clonotype calling, in-frame beta chains only. Every distinct CDR3 protein forms one entry, paired with its most common genes and DNA. TCRdb's processing, not the authors' own work, is the source of the V and J calls. The sample table holds around 480,000 distinct CDR3 sequences, of which roughly 26% were seen once. Of the sample, roughly 0.79% is held by the ten largest clones.

Libraries of naive CD8 T cells were built from anywhere between roughly 20,000 and 1,100,000 sorted cells, with 10%, 30% or 50% of the purified RNA used. Naive CD8 T cells were FACS-sorted as CD8+CD4-CCR7+CD45RA+ on a BD FACSAria II into RLT Plus buffer. To test detection sensitivity, Jurkat RNA equal to approximately 10 TCR copies was added to samples of about 17,000-1,100,000 naive CD8 T cells. CD8 T cells were enriched using RosetteSep CD8+ T Cell Enrichment Cocktail and Ficoll-Paque, and the enriched cells then underwent ACK red cell lysis. The data derive from a study of molecular identifiers for immune sequencing clone quantification (dated by TCRdb to about 2018). In the study overall: For a replicate experiment, RNA from roughly 20,000 or 100,000 naive CD8 T cells was divided into five aliquots, and four of the five aliquots were sequenced. The study was a methods study using CD8 T cells to benchmark molecular-identifier clustering-based TCR repertoire sequencing (MIDCIRS) and TCR RNA copy counting.

Results and caveats for the whole study, not just this receptor: Highly expanded clone sizes could be underestimated if identical TCR molecules share a barcode. In CMV-specific effector cells, clones with more than 20 RNA copies contained over 99% of molecules, whereas in naive cells such clones contained under 1% of molecules. Modeling estimated around 3.2 recovered TCR RNA copies per cell, compared with 9.5 to 10 by digital PCR, which implies 30% to 35% capture efficiency. Spiked-in Jurkat TCR RNA equivalent to a single cell was reported to be detectable even among one million naive CD8 T cells. The naive libraries included spiked-in Jurkat TCR RNA (about 11 copies' worth), and this RNA is not part of the donor repertoire. When barcode sub-clustering was left out, chimeric consensus sequences inflated TCR diversity, with chimeras reaching as high as 47%.

Sequences were obtained from naive CD8+ T cells from blood, with Jurkat cell RNA spiked in. The cell subset or site label of this sample denotes: FACS-sorted CD8+CD4-CCR7+CD45RA+ naive T cells. This sequence originates from a human donor in good health. Some libraries in this study had Jurkat cell RNA spiked in. Recombination linked TRBV20-1 to TRBJ1-2; 7 middle bases align to TRBD1. The DNA is as follows: TGCAGTGCTCACCCCCGGGACAGATATGGCTACACCTTC. Its protein is CSAHPRDRYGYTF.